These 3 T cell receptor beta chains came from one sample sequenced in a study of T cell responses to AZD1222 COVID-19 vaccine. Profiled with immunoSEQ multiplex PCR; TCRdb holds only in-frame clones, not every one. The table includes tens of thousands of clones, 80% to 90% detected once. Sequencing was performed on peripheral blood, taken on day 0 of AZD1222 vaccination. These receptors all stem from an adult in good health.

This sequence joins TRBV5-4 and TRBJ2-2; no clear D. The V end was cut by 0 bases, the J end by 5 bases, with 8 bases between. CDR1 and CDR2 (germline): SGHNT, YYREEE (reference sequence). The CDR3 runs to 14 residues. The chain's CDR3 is CASSLAGATGELFF. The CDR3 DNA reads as TGTGCCAGCAGCTTGGCCGGAGCGACCGGGGAGCTGTTTTTT.

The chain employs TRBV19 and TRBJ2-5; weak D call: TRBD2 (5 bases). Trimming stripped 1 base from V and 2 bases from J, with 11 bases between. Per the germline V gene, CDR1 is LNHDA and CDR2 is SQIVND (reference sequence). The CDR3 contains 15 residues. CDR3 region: CASSIVKGGQETQYF. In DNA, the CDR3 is TGTGCCAGTAGTATAGTCAAGGGCGGGCAAGAGACCCAGTACTTC.

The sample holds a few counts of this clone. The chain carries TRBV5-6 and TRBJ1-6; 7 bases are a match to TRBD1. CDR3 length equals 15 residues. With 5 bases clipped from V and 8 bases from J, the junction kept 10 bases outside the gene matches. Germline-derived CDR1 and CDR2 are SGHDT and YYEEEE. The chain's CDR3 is CASRPTGDQYSPLHF. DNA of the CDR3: TGTGCCAGCAGACCAACAGGGGATCAGTATTCACCCCTCCACTTT.